This T cell receptor (beta chain) was obtained from a study of CD8 T cells in Susac syndrome. RNA amounts of about 0.5 to 1 ug underwent reverse transcription with random hexamers. An immunoSEQ multiplex PCR amplified TCR beta CDR3 over 54 Vbeta and 13 Jbeta. MiXCR, applied by TCRdb to the immunoSEQ multiplex PCR reads, yields one record per CDR3 protein. The table shows 300,000 or so distinct CDR3 sequences, with around 92% occurring only once. CDR3 length equals 15 residues. Trimming left V 1 base short and J 7 bases short, with 17 bases between. Germline CDR1 SGHTA, CDR2 FQGNSA. Sequenced: CD4+ T cells from PBMCs. The sequence was collected from a human donor with multiple sclerosis. This sequence joins TRBV7-2 and TRBJ2-7; the D gene could be TRBD1 or TRBD2 (5 bases each). This CDR3 reads CASSLGGAQSGEQYF. The DNA of the CDR3 is TGTGCCAGCAGCTTAGGAGGGGCGCAATCTGGGGAGCAGTACTTC.